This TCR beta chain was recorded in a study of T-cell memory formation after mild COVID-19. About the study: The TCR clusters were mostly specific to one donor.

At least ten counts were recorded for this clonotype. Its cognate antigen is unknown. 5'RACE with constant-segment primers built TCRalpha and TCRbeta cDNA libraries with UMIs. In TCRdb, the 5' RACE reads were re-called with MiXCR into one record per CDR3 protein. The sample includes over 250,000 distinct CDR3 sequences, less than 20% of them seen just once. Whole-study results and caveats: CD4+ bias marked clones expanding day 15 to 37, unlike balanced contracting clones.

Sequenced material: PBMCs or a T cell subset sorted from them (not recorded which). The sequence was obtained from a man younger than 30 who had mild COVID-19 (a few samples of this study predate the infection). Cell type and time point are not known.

The CDR3, as DNA: TGTGCCACCAGTGATGCGGCAGGAAACAATGAGCAGTTCTTC. It codes for CATSDAAGNNEQFF. This chain connects TRBV24-1 to TRBJ2-1; no reliable D call. Germline V CDR1 and CDR2: KGHDR, SFDVKD. V was cut by 3 bases and J by 5 bases, with 10 bases left in between. This CDR3 has 14 amino acids.